This is a list of T cell receptor beta chains from one sample in a study of technical replicates of blood from a handful of donors. Here immunoSEQ multiplex PCR was the method, and the copy in TCRdb shows in-frame clones only, minus some. The table shows fewer than 85,000 clones, with over 85% occurring only once. Sequencing input: T cells isolated from PBMCs. Every receptor here comes from a human donor in good health. Each CDR3 is given without its conserved first and last residue. Only part of the rows carry a size: once, few, many, or a class if the clone is expanded.

j_call	clone_size	v_call	cdr3_aa
TRBJ2-7	NA	TRBV15	ATSSSPGLEGEQY
TRBJ2-7	NA	TRBV7-9	ASSRDRGIPYEQY
TRBJ1-2	few	TRBV2	ASSGRTGRPTNYGYT
TRBJ2-1	NA	TRBV28	ASSLGGFFEQF
TRBJ2-3	NA	TRBV14	ASSQELAVEY
TRBJ1-2	NA	TRBV6-5	ASSYSQGMVNYGYT
TRBJ2-2	NA	TRBV7-2	ASSPRTSGAAGELF
TRBJ1-1	NA	TRBV6-5	ASSSQGQGYTEAF
TRBJ1-5	NA	TRBV27	ASRFSGTFRNQPQH
TRBJ2-1	NA	TRBV21-1	ASSKEWTIGAEQF
TRBJ1-2	few	TRBV7-3	ASSFGQGAGVDT
TRBJ2-7	NA	TRBV7-3	ASRLAAAYEQY
TRBJ2-5	NA	TRBV2	ASSTDSQETQY
TRBJ2-1	NA	TRBV6-4	ASSVEGSSYNEQF
TRBJ1-2	NA	TRBV18	ASSQGGDGYT
TRBJ2-4	NA	TRBV5-4	ASSHVLAGVAKNIQY
TRBJ2-7	NA	TRBV28	ASSLTTSGSVKSDEQY
TRBJ2-1	few	TRBV19	ASTPLYAFVFNEQF
TRBJ2-3	NA	TRBV10-2	ASRKGATDTQY
TRBJ2-1	NA	TRBV2	ASNYPGFSYNEQF
TRBJ2-4	NA	TRBV6-5	ASSYDPGIAKNIQY
TRBJ2-5	once	TRBV5-4	ASSFLQGARETQY
TRBJ2-7	NA	TRBV11-3	ASSLGGPISYEQY
TRBJ2-7	NA	TRBV19	ASSTQREGAYEQY
TRBJ1-1	few	TRBV9	ASRPSLQTNTEAF
TRBJ2-7	NA	TRBV30	AWSVGTGSYEQY
TRBJ1-1	few	TRBV7-9	ASSPRGTEAF
TRBJ2-7	NA	TRBV7-9	ASSPDWSSYEQY
TRBJ2-7	once	TRBV14	ASSYPGQGFYEQY